The rows below give T cell receptor beta chains drawn from one sample of a study of radiotherapy plus CTLA-4 blockade in lung cancer. Assay used: immunoSEQ multiplex PCR; TCRdb lists only in-frame clones, some missing. The table includes some 50,000 clones, around 80% detected once. The sequences come from peripheral blood, collected from a patient treated with radiotherapy plus ipilimumab. The receptors were sampled from a human donor with non-small cell lung cancer who had a partial response to radiotherapy plus ipilimumab. Both conserved end residues are part of each CDR3.

J gene: TRBJ2-3
V gene: TRBV5-1
CDR3 protein: CASSSQGLAYLDTQYF

J gene: TRBJ1-5
V gene: TRBV5-1
CDR3 protein: CASPGPQHF

J gene: TRBJ2-7
V gene: TRBV6-5
CDR3 protein: CASRSGATGTYEQYF

J gene: TRBJ2-7
V gene: TRBV6-5
CDR3 protein: CAASGGRGRIDEQYF

J gene: TRBJ2-1
V gene: TRBV19
CDR3 protein: CASSIMTTYNEQFF

J gene: TRBJ2-2
V gene: TRBV5-6
CDR3 protein: CASSLTGGDTGELFF

J gene: TRBJ2-7
V gene: TRBV27
CDR3 protein: CASRRQGSEQYF

J gene: TRBJ1-2
V gene: TRBV30
CDR3 protein: CAWSVRDRGQGYTF

J gene: TRBJ1-3
V gene: TRBV19
CDR3 protein: CASSIQGSPPDTIYF

J gene: TRBJ2-7
V gene: TRBV27
CDR3 protein: CASSLSWGGPYEQYF

J gene: TRBJ1-2
V gene: TRBV29-1
CDR3 protein: CSVPGQGAFYGYTF

J gene: TRBJ1-5
V gene: TRBV15
CDR3 protein: CATSRGRDSPSPQHF

J gene: TRBJ2-2
V gene: TRBV27
CDR3 protein: CASSGWGGSTGELFF

J gene: TRBJ1-2
V gene: TRBV5-4
CDR3 protein: CASSFNALHGYTF

J gene: TRBJ1-3
V gene: TRBV5-4
CDR3 protein: CASSFLGASGNTIYF

J gene: TRBJ2-1
V gene: TRBV30
CDR3 protein: CAWTMGGAVNEQFF

J gene: TRBJ1-1
V gene: TRBV7-8
CDR3 protein: CASSLVGRVTEAFF

J gene: TRBJ2-5
V gene: TRBV9
CDR3 protein: CASSVVGGSQETQYF

J gene: TRBJ2-7
V gene: TRBV27
CDR3 protein: CASSPIQGGREQYF

J gene: TRBJ2-3
V gene: TRBV7-3
CDR3 protein: CASSPRGARTDTQYF

J gene: TRBJ2-1
V gene: TRBV27
CDR3 protein: CASSLSWDSRVQFF

J gene: TRBJ2-5
V gene: TRBV4-1
CDR3 protein: CASSQEFPPTRRGETQYF

J gene: TRBJ1-6
V gene: TRBV19
CDR3 protein: CASRAGTGTSPLHF

J gene: TRBJ1-5
V gene: TRBV29-1
CDR3 protein: CSVEETGGNQPQHF

J gene: TRBJ1-1
V gene: TRBV28
CDR3 protein: CASTPPGSQTEAFF

J gene: TRBJ1-2
V gene: TRBV9
CDR3 protein: CASSERQGAYGYTF

J gene: TRBJ1-5
V gene: TRBV27
CDR3 protein: CASRQGGQPQHF

J gene: TRBJ2-7
V gene: TRBV4-1
CDR3 protein: CASSPSTGEQYF

J gene: TRBJ2-3
V gene: TRBV6-4
CDR3 protein: CASSRAGGPSDTQYF

J gene: TRBJ2-7
V gene: TRBV11-2
CDR3 protein: CASSHQEVWQYF

J gene: TRBJ1-5
V gene: TRBV27
CDR3 protein: CASSLQWTGSGKPQHF

J gene: TRBJ1-6
V gene: TRBV9
CDR3 protein: CASSTLKENSPLHF

J gene: TRBJ2-1
V gene: TRBV9
CDR3 protein: CASSVGLAGVEQFF

J gene: TRBJ1-2
V gene: TRBV6-1
CDR3 protein: CASSRTEYGYTF

J gene: TRBJ1-6
V gene: TRBV5-4
CDR3 protein: CASSLDRVKNSPLHF

J gene: TRBJ2-1
V gene: TRBV7-2
CDR3 protein: CASSSSGGAIYEQFF

J gene: TRBJ2-7
V gene: TRBV10-1
CDR3 protein: CASSEFVGGAEEQYF

J gene: TRBJ1-1
V gene: TRBV10-3
CDR3 protein: CAISGGTGRGTEAFF

J gene: TRBJ2-7
V gene: TRBV7-6
CDR3 protein: CASSLGAADSFYEQYF

J gene: TRBJ2-1
V gene: TRBV6-5
CDR3 protein: CASSYGAYNEQFF

J gene: TRBJ2-1
V gene: TRBV7-3
CDR3 protein: CASSLTPRGSSYNEQFF